The 7 T cell receptor beta chains below come from one sample, sequenced in a study of cytomegalovirus exposure and HLA in healthy donors. Primers included in the PCR were 60 Vbeta and 13 Jbeta primers. The data were produced by immunoSEQ multiplex PCR, yet TCRdb's version contains in-frame clones alone and is incomplete. The sample holds about 190,000 clones, approximately 80% seen once. The sample consisted of PBMCs. All receptors come from a woman between 45 and 65 years old in good health and CMV-seropositive.

The chain is built from TRBV11-2 and TRBJ2-5, with D possibly TRBD2 on 6 matching bases. Trimming pared 1 base from V and 1 base from J, leaving 10 bases between. The CDR3 runs to 15 residues. Germline V gives CDR1 SGHAT, CDR2 FQNNGV. This CDR3 reads CASSLGTGGQETQYF. CDR3 sequence (DNA): TGTGCCAGCAGCTTAGGGACCGGGGGCCAAGAGACCCAGTACTTC. Complete variable domain (other parts from reference TRBV11-2 and TRBJ2-5): EAGVAQSPRYKIIEKRQSVAFWCNPISGHATLYWYQQILGQGPKLLIQFQNNGVVDDSQLPKDRFSAERLKGVDSTLKIQPAKLEDSAVYLCASSLGTGGQETQYFGPGTRLLVL.

The V and J genes are TRBV19 and TRBJ2-7, with D possibly being TRBD1 (5 bases). CDR3 size: 16 residues. CDR1 and CDR2 from the germline V gene are LNHDA and SQIVND (reference sequence). V was shortened by 3 bases and J by 1 base, with 16 bases between the two germline ends. CDR3 region: CASSIQGTSFSYEQYF. CDR3 bases: TGTGCCAGTAGTATTCAGGGTACCTCTTTTTCCTACGAGCAGTACTTC.

This clone was detected a few times. The chain uses TRBV18 and TRBJ2-7; the D gene is possibly TRBD1 (5 bases). Germline loops: CDR1 KGHSH, CDR2 LQKENI. This CDR3 has 15 amino acids. Trimming left V 4 bases short and J 3 bases short, with 16 bases between. CDR3 protein: CASSRVTGLGYEQYF. The CDR3 DNA reads as TGTGCCAGCTCACGGGTAACAGGTCTCGGCTACGAGCAGTACTTC.

V gene TRBV6-6 combines with J gene TRBJ2-3; tentatively, D is TRBD1 (6 bases). There are 14 residues in the CDR3. Trimming took 6 bases from V and 5 from J, leaving 15 bases between them. The germline gives CDR1 MNHNY, CDR2 SVGAGI (reference sequence). This CDR3 is CASSPPEGGDTQYF. The DNA for the CDR3 is TGTGCCAGCAGCCCCCCCGAAGGGGGAGATACGCAGTATTTT.

This clone was recorded once. This rearrangement joins TRBV7-9 to TRBJ2-7; 10 bases line up with TRBD2. Trimming at V came to 4 bases and at J to 2 bases, leaving 5 bases not matched to a gene. The germline gives CDR1 SEHNR, CDR2 FQNEAQ (reference sequence). The CDR3 consists of 15 residues. In nucleotides, the CDR3 is TGTGCCAGCAGCTCCCAGCGGGGGGGCCCCTACGAGCAGTACTTC. Translation: CASSSQRGGPYEQYF. Variable domain in full (rest from reference TRBV7-9 and TRBJ2-7): DTGVSQNPRHKITKRGQNVTFRCDPISEHNRLYWYRQTLGQGPEFLTYFQNEAQLEKSRLLSDRFSAERPKGSFSTLEIQRTEQGDSAMYLCASSSQRGGPYEQYFGPGTRLTVT.

V usage is TRBV5-1 and J usage is TRBJ1-4; TRBD1 might be the D (5 bases). The germline V gene encodes CDR1 SGHRS and CDR2 YFSETQ. The CDR3 extends over 15 amino acids. V was clipped by 0 bases and J by 8 bases, with 14 bases between them. The CDR3 sequence: CASSLDGSRAEKLFF. CDR3 sequence (DNA): TGCGCCAGCAGCTTGGACGGCAGCAGGGCAGAAAAACTGTTTTTT.

The V and J genes are TRBV29-1 and TRBJ1-4, with 8 bases fitting TRBD1. V lost 6 bases to trimming and J lost 6 bases; unmatched junction nucleotides: 6. Germline assignment: CDR1 SQVTM and CDR2 ANQGSEA. The CDR3 contains 13 residues. Here the CDR3 DNA reads TGCAGCGTCTCGGACAGGGACTATGAAAAACTGTTTTTT. It specifies CSVSDRDYEKLFF.